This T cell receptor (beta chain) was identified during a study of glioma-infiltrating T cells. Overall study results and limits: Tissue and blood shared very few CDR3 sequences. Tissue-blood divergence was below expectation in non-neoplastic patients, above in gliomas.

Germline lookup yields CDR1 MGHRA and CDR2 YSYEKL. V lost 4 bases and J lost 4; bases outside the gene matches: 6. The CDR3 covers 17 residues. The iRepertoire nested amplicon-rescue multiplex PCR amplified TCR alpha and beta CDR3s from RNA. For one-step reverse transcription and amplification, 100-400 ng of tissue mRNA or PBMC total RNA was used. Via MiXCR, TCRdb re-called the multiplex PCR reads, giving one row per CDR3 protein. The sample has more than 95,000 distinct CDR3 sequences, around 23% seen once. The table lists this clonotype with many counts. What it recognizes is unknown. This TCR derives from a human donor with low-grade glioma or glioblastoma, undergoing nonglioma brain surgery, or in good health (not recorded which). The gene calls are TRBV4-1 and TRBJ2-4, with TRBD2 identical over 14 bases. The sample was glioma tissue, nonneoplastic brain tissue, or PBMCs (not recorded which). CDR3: CASSRGLAGGGKNIQYF. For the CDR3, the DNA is TGCGCCAGCAGCCGCGGACTAGCGGGAGGAGGAAAAAACATTCAGTACTTC.